This passage covers 22 T cell receptor beta chains from one sample sequenced in a study of blood T cell repertoires in COVID-19. Measured with immunoSEQ multiplex PCR; TCRdb has only the in-frame clones, and not every one. This sample has roughly 250,000 clones, with about 91% found just once. Sequenced input: PBMCs or T cells enriched from blood (not recorded which). The origin of the receptors is a woman aged 40 to 50 with acute COVID-19.

The V call is TRBV10-3, the J call TRBJ2-7, with 7 bases that match TRBD1. V dropped 5 bases and J dropped 5; count of bases not matched to a gene: 6. CDR3 length: 13 amino acids. CDR1 ENHRY and CDR2 SYGVKD come from the germline V gene. This chain's CDR3 is CAISYTGTDEQYF. CDR3 in DNA: TGTGCCATCAGTTACACCGGGACAGACGAGCAGTACTTC.

Only a few counts were recorded for this clone. The rearrangement joins TRBV6-2 or TRBV6-3 to TRBJ2-1; 9 bases agree with TRBD2. Looked up from germline, CDR1 is MNHEY and CDR2 is SVGEGT. This CDR3 is 15 amino acids long. With 4 bases clipped from V and 6 bases from J, the junction kept 7 bases outside the gene matches. This CDR3 is CASSSPGLAVNEQFF. CDR3 bases: TGTGCCAGCAGTTCGCCGGGACTAGCAGTCAATGAGCAGTTCTTC.

J is TRBJ1-4 and V is TRBV2, with D maybe TRBD1 (6 bases). The V and J ends lost 8 bases and 5 bases respectively, with 12 bases between them. From germline, CDR1 is SNHLY and CDR2 FYNNEI. The CDR3 totals 13 residues. CDR3 DNA: TGTGCCAGCGGGAGGGGGGAGAATGAAAAACTGTTTTTT. Its protein is CASGRGENEKLFF.

This sequence joins TRBV6-5 and TRBJ1-3; possibly TRBD1 for D (6 bases). Trimming cost V 5 bases and J 0 bases, with 11 bases left between them. The CDR3 covers 15 residues. Germline V CDR1 and CDR2: MNHEY, SVGAGI. The CDR3 DNA is TGTGCCAGCAGTCCCGACAGGTTCTCTGGAAACACCATATATTTT. Translation: CASSPDRFSGNTIYF.

The genes are TRBV11-2 and TRBJ2-4; weak D call: TRBD2 (6 bases). Germline lookup yields CDR1 SGHAT and CDR2 FQNNGV. The CDR3 consists of 14 residues. Trimming stripped 5 bases from V and 7 bases from J, with 15 bases between. The CDR3 sequence: CASSRVGGYNIQYF. Here the CDR3 DNA reads TGTGCCAGCAGCCGAGTTGGGGGGTATAACATTCAGTACTTC.

The chain has TRBV11-3 and TRBJ1-5, with D maybe TRBD1 (5 bases). This CDR3 is 13 amino acids long. V dropped 2 bases and J dropped 7 bases, with 9 bases sitting between them. Germline CDR1 reads SGHNT; CDR2 reads YENEEA. The DNA of the CDR3 is TGTGCCAGCAGCTTAAGCAGGGAACAGCCCCAGCATTTT. Translating it yields CASSLSREQPQHF. Supplemented by reference TRBV11-3 and TRBJ1-5, the full variable domain reads EAGVVQSPRYKIIEKKQPVAFWCNPISGHNTLYWYLQNLGQGPELLIRYENEEAVDDSQLPKDRFSAERLKGVDSTLKIQPAELGDSAVYLCASSLSREQPQHFGDGTRLSIL.

This clone was picked up a small number of times. The CDR3 DNA is TGTGCCAGCAGCTCATGGCAGAAGAGCGGGAGACCAGATACGCAGTATTTT. Protein sequence: CASSSWQKSGRPDTQYF. The chain uses TRBV11-2 and TRBJ2-3, with TRBD2 matching over 8 bases. The CDR3 is 17 amino acids. V was clipped by 4 bases and J by 4 bases; unmatched bases: 13. Per the germline V gene, CDR1 is SGHAT and CDR2 is FQNNGV. Drawing the rest from reference TRBV11-2 and TRBJ2-3, the complete variable domain is EAGVAQSPRYKIIEKRQSVAFWCNPISGHATLYWYQQILGQGPKLLIQFQNNGVVDDSQLPKDRFSAERLKGVDSTLKIQPAKLEDSAVYLCASSSWQKSGRPDTQYFGPGTRLTVL.

The chain couples TRBV9 to TRBJ2-3; 7 bases line up with TRBD2. The CDR3 sequence is 15 residues long. The germline V gene has CDR1 SGDLS and CDR2 YYNGEE. V lost 0 bases, J lost 6 bases, and 7 bases stayed unmatched. This CDR3 reads CASSVEGRGGDTQYF. The DNA of the CDR3 is TGTGCCAGCAGCGTAGAGGGTCGGGGAGGGGATACGCAGTATTTT.

The genes are TRBV5-6 and TRBJ2-7, with D possibly matching TRBD1 (5 bases). Per germline, CDR1 SGHDT and CDR2 YYEEEE. CDR3 length: 11 amino acids. V lost 5 bases, J lost 4 bases, and 7 bases lay in between. CDR3 sequence (DNA): TGTGCCAGCAGTTACAGGTACGAGCAGTACTTC. Translating gives CASSYRYEQYF.

The rearrangement links TRBV11-2 to TRBJ2-7; D may be TRBD2 (5 bases). With 5 bases removed from V and 3 bases from J, the gap between germline ends came to 14 bases. The germline gives CDR1 SGHAT, CDR2 FQNNGV. The CDR3 has 14 amino acids. CDR3 DNA sequence: TGTGCCAGCAGCCCCGGCGACGGACTCTACGAGCAGTACTTC. It is translated as CASSPGDGLYEQYF.

The genes are TRBV5-1 and TRBJ1-2; D is uncertain. Deletions cut 0 bases from V and 0 bases from J, with 9 bases between. Germline CDR1 is SGHRS and CDR2 is YFSETQ. The CDR3 has 15 amino acids. The CDR3 reads CASSLEQFANYGYTF. Here the CDR3 DNA reads TGCGCCAGCAGCTTGGAACAGTTTGCTAACTATGGCTACACCTTC.

The genes are TRBV11-2 and TRBJ2-2, with D tentatively TRBD1 (5 bases). The germline V gene has CDR1 SGHAT and CDR2 FQNNGV. Trimming shortened V by 1 base and J by 1 base, and 13 bases separated the two germline ends. The CDR3 is 17 amino acids. The CDR3 protein is CASSLGRGLLNTGELFF. The CDR3, as DNA: TGTGCCAGCAGCTTAGGAAGGGGCCTGCTGAACACCGGGGAGCTGTTTTTT.

The rearrangement joins TRBV24-1 to TRBJ2-1, with D possibly TRBD1 on 5 matching bases. The CDR3 has 17 residues. The V gene's germline CDR1 is KGHDR and CDR2 SFDVKD. Trimming shortened V by 3 bases and J by 9 bases, and 23 bases separated the two germline ends. The CDR3 sequence: CATSDARKTDSLTEQFF. The CDR3 DNA is TGTGCCACCAGTGATGCTAGAAAGACCGACAGTTTGACTGAGCAGTTCTTC.

The chain has TRBV28 and TRBJ1-2; no definite D call. Per the germline V gene, CDR1 is MDHEN and CDR2 is SYDVKM. Trimming cost V 3 bases and J 0 bases, with 8 bases left between them. This CDR3 region has 14 residues. CDR3 residues: CASSFVQTNYGYTF. Written as DNA, the CDR3 is TGTGCCAGCAGTTTCGTCCAGACTAACTATGGCTACACCTTC.

The V call is TRBV24-1, the J call TRBJ2-7; 9 bases match TRBD2. Germline V gene sequence: CDR1 KGHDR, CDR2 SFDVKD. There are 14 residues in the CDR3. V was clipped by 4 bases and J by 6 bases; unmatched bases: 6. The chain's CDR3 is CATSEDSGSSEQYF. The CDR3 nucleotides read TGTGCCACCAGTGAAGATAGCGGGAGTAGCGAGCAGTACTTC.

This clone was counted between two and nine times. This sequence joins TRBV6-1 and TRBJ1-3; D not resolved. CDR3 length: 17 residues. Trimming pared 0 bases from V and 0 bases from J, leaving 12 bases between. Germline lookup yields CDR1 MNHNS and CDR2 SASEGT. The CDR3 region is CASSEAPGGYSGNTIYF. DNA of the CDR3: TGTGCCAGCAGTGAAGCTCCCGGAGGTTACTCTGGAAACACCATATATTTT.

The rearrangement links TRBV20-1 to TRBJ1-5; D perhaps matches TRBD1 (5 bases). The CDR3 is made up of 17 amino acids. Germline CDR1 and CDR2: DFQATT and SNEGSKA (reference sequence). The V and J ends lost 3 bases and 3 bases respectively, with 21 bases between them. This CDR3 reads CSASPGRALFFNQPQHF. The CDR3 DNA reads as TGCAGTGCTAGTCCCGGCAGGGCCCTTTTTTTCAATCAGCCCCAGCATTTT.

V and J are TRBV7-9 and TRBJ2-1, with TRBD2 matching 15 bases. In germline, CDR1 is SEHNR, CDR2 FQNEAQ (reference sequence). This CDR3 spans 16 amino acids. Trimming removed 5 bases from V and 6 bases from J; junction bases left unmatched: 5. CDR3: CASSGWTSGRANEQFF. The CDR3 bases are TGTGCCAGCAGCGGATGGACTAGCGGGAGGGCCAATGAGCAGTTCTTC.

This clone was detected once. The chain joins TRBV27 to TRBJ1-2; D remains ambiguous. With 5 bases removed from V and 5 bases from J, the gap between germline ends came to 21 bases. CDR1 MNHEY and CDR2 SMNVEV come from the germline V gene (reference sequence). CDR3 length equals 16 residues. CDR3 DNA: TGTGCCAGCAGTCCGAGCTCGGGAGAAACAGAATATGGCTACACCTTC. Translated: CASSPSSGETEYGYTF.

This sequence joins TRBV4-3 and TRBJ1-2; D possibly corresponds to TRBD1 (5 bases). From germline, CDR1 is LGHNA and CDR2 YSLEER. V was pared by 4 bases and J by 1 base, with 19 bases between. The CDR3 spans 17 residues. In DNA form, the CDR3 reads TGCGCCAGCAGCCCCACGTGGGGCCAGGGAAATAACTATGGCTACACCTTC. Protein: CASSPTWGQGNNYGYTF.

The chain links TRBV18 to TRBJ1-2; 8 nucleotides agree with TRBD1. Trimming cost V 4 bases and J 2 bases; bases outside gene matches: 12. This CDR3 comprises 17 residues. Germline V gene data show CDR1 as KGHSH and CDR2 as LQKENI. CDR3 DNA: TGTGCCAGCTCACAGGGGGAACCGGGACAGGCGAACTATGGCTACACCTTC. This codes for CASSQGEPGQANYGYTF. Based on the CDR3 plus reference TRBV18 and TRBJ1-2, the full variable domain is NAGVMQNPRHLVRRRGQEARLRCSPMKGHSHVYWYRQLPEEGLKFMVYLQKENIIDESGMPKERFSAEFPKEGPSILRIQQVVRGDSAAYFCASSQGEPGQANYGYTFGSGTRLTVV.

In its sample, this clone was seen a few times. This chain uses TRBV15 with TRBJ1-5, with unresolved D. Germline CDR1 LNHNV, CDR2 YYDKDF (reference sequence). CDR3 length: 16 amino acids. The V and J ends lost 0 bases and 3 bases respectively, with 12 bases between them. DNA of the CDR3: TGTGCCACCAGCAGAGATGCGCAACTAATCAATCAGCCCCAGCATTTT. Encoded protein: CATSRDAQLINQPQHF.